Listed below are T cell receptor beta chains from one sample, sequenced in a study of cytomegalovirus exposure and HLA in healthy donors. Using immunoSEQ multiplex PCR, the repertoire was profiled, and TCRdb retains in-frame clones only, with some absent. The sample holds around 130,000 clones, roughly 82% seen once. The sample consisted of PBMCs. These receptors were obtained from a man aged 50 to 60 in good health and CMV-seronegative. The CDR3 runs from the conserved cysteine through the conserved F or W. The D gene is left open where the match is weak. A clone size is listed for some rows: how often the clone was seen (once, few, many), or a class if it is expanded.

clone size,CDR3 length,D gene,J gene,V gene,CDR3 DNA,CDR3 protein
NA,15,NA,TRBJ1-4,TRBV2,TGTGCCAGCAGTAGGACACCTACAACTAATGAAAAACTGTTTTTT,CASSRTPTTNEKLFF
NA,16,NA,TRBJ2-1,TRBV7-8,TGTGCCAGCAGCTTAGGAGGGCAGAGCTCCTACAATGAGCAGTTCTTC,CASSLGGQSSYNEQFF
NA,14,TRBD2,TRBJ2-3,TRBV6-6,TGTGCCAGCAGACCCGGGACTAGAACAGATACGCAGTATTTT,CASRPGTRTDTQYF
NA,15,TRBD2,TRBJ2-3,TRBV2,TGTGCCAGCAGTGACTTACTAGCGGGGGTGTATACGCAGTATTTT,CASSDLLAGVYTQYF
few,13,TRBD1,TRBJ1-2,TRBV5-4,TGTGCCAGCAGTCCGACAGGGGACTATGGCTACACCTTC,CASSPTGDYGYTF
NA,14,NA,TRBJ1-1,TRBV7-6,TGTGCCAGCAGCCCCCTGAACAGAGACACTGAAGCTTTCTTT,CASSPLNRDTEAFF
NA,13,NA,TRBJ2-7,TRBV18,TGTGCCAGCTCAACCAGCGCAGCCTACGAGCAGTACTTC,CASSTSAAYEQYF
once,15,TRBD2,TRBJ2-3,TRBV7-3,TGTGCCAGCAGCTTACTAGCGGGGGGGTCAGATACGCAGTATTTT,CASSLLAGGSDTQYF
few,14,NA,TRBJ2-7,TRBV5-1,TGCGCCAGCAGCCCTCCCCCGGGAACCTACGAGCAGTACTTC,CASSPPPGTYEQYF
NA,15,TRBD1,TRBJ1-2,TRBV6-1,TGTGCCAGCAGGACAGGGTTCTCAACTAACTATGGCTACACCTTC,CASRTGFSTNYGYTF
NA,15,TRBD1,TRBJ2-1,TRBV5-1,TGCGCCAGCAGGGAGACAGGGGATCCACGATTTGAGCAGTTCTTC,CASRETGDPRFEQFF
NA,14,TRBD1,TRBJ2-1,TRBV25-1,TGTGCCAGCAGTACCCAGGGACAGGGACGAGAGCAGTTCTTC,CASSTQGQGREQFF
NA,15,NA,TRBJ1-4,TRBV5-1,TGCGCCAGCAGCATCTCCGGGACAAACCATGAAAAACTGTTTTTT,CASSISGTNHEKLFF
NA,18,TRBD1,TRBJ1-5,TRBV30,TGTGCCTGGAGTGGTGACTGGGACAGGGTTTTTTTTATGGAGCCCCAGCATTTT,CAWSGDWDRVFFMEPQHF
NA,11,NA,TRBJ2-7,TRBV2,TGTGCCAGCAGAAGGGGGTACGAGCAGTACTTC,CASRRGYEQYF
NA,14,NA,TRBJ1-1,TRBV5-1,TGCGCCAGCAGCTCCTTACCCGGGGACACTGAAGCTTTCTTT,CASSSLPGDTEAFF
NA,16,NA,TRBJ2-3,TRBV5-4,TGTGCCAGCAGCGCAGAGGGACTTAGCGGCACAGATACGCAGTATTTT,CASSAEGLSGTDTQYF
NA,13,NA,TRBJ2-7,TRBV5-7,TGTGCCAGCAGCTTTGGACAGACCTACGAGCAGTACTTC,CASSFGQTYEQYF
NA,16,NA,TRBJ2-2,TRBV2,TGTGCCAGCAGTGTCAGTGACAAGGAACACACCGGGGAGCTGTTTTTT,CASSVSDKEHTGELFF
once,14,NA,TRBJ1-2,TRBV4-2,TGTGCCAGCAGCACGCTGGGGGGGCCTGATGGCTACACCTTC,CASSTLGGPDGYTF
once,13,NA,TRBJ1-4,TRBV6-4,TGTGCCAGCAGTGAACGACAGAATGAAAAACTGTTTTTT,CASSERQNEKLFF
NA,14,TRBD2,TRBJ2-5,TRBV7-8,TGTGCCAGCAGCCCTACTCGGGGGGGAGAGACCCAGTACTTC,CASSPTRGGETQYF
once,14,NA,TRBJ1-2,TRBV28,TGTGCCAGCAGTTTAGGAGGGGTCAACTATGGCTACACCTTC,CASSLGGVNYGYTF
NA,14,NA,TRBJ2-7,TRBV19,TGTGCCAGTAGCCCGGAGAACAAGGTGGCCGAGCAGTACTTC,CASSPENKVAEQYF
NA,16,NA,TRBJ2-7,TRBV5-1,TGCGCCAGCAGCCAGAGGGAGTTTGGTAGCTCCTACGAGCAGTACTTC,CASSQREFGSSYEQYF
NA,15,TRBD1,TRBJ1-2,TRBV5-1,TGCGCCAGCAGCCCCTGGACAGGAGCTAACTATGGCTACACCTTC,CASSPWTGANYGYTF
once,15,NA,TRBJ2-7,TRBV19,TGTGCCAGTAGTACTCTCTCGGGATCCTCCTACGAGCAGTACTTC,CASSTLSGSSYEQYF
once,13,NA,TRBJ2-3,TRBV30,TGTGCCTGGAGGTTGCAGGGCGCAGATACGCAGTATTTT,CAWRLQGADTQYF
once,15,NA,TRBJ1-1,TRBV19,TGTGCCAGTAGTGACCCGGGAGGGATGAACACTGAAGCTTTCTTT,CASSDPGGMNTEAFF
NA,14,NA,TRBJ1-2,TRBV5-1,TGCGCCAGCAGCTTAGGGACGGGGGTTTATGGCTACACCTTC,CASSLGTGVYGYTF
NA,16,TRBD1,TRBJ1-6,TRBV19,TGTGCCAGTAGTATAGCGGCCGGGACAGGGAATTCACCCCTCCACTTT,CASSIAAGTGNSPLHF
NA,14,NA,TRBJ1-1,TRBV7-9,TGTGCCAGCAGCCCGACCGACAAGAACACTGAAGCTTTCTTT,CASSPTDKNTEAFF
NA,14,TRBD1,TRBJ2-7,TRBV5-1,TGCGCCAGCAGCCCACAGGGGACCTCCTACGAGCAGTACTTC,CASSPQGTSYEQYF
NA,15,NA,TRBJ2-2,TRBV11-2,TGTGCCAGCAGCCTCCAGCCGGGAGCCACCGGGGAGCTGTTTTTT,CASSLQPGATGELFF
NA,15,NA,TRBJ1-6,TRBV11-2,TGTGCCAGCAGCTTAGAACCCACTTATAATTCACCCCTCCACTTT,CASSLEPTYNSPLHF
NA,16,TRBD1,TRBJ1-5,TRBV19,TGTGCCAGTAGTATGATGGAGGGGGCTCGTGTTCAGCCCCAGCATTTT,CASSMMEGARVQPQHF
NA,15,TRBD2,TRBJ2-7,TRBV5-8,TGTGCCAGCAATCAGGCTAGCGGGGGTCGGTACGAGCAGTACTTC,CASNQASGGRYEQYF
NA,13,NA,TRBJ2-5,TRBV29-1,TGCAGCGTCGAAGCAGGGGCCGGGGAGACCCAGTACTTC,CSVEAGAGETQYF
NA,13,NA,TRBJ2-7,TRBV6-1,TGTGCCAGCAGAGGTGGGGAGAACTACGAGCAGTACTTC,CASRGGENYEQYF
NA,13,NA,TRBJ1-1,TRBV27,TGTGCCAGCAGTTTGGGAGTGGATACTGAAGCTTTCTTT,CASSLGVDTEAFF
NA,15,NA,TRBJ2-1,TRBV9,TGTGCCAGCAGCGTAGATTACAGCTCCTACAATGAGCAGTTCTTC,CASSVDYSSYNEQFF
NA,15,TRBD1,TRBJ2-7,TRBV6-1,TGTGCCAGCAGATCAGTTAGGGACAGGGCGTACGAGCAGTACTTC,CASRSVRDRAYEQYF
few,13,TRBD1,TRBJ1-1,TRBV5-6,TGTGCCAGCAGCCCGGACAGGGACACTGAAGCTTTCTTT,CASSPDRDTEAFF
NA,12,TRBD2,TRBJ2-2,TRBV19,TGTGCCAGCGGGAGGGGCACCGGGGAGCTGTTTTTT,CASGRGTGELFF
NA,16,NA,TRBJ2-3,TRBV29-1,TGCAACGTTGAAGATCAACCAGACATCGCCACAGATACGCAGTATTTT,CNVEDQPDIATDTQYF